This TCR beta chain is from a study of OX40 agonist ivuxolimab in advanced cancers. Overall study: Partial responses were achieved by three patients, of whom one had hepatocellular carcinoma and two had cutaneous melanoma.

Here immunoSEQ multiplex PCR was the method, and the copy in TCRdb shows in-frame clones only, minus some. The data hold tens of thousands of clones, with about 93% observed a single time. The CDR3 extends over 16 amino acids. The germline gives CDR1 SNHLY, CDR2 FYNNEI. V lost 5 bases, J lost 4 bases, and 10 bases stayed unmatched. The chain carries TRBV2 and TRBJ2-3; TRBD2 agrees at 9 bases. The sample here was CD4+ or CD8+ T cells sorted from blood, taken in a trial of the OX40 agonist ivuxolimab. The receptor was derived from an adult with an advanced solid tumor such as melanoma, head and neck, liver or kidney cancer. In DNA form, the CDR3 reads TGTGCCAGCAGTCTGGGCGGCGGGAGGGGCCCAGATACGCAGTATTTT. Translation gives CASSLGGGRGPDTQYF.